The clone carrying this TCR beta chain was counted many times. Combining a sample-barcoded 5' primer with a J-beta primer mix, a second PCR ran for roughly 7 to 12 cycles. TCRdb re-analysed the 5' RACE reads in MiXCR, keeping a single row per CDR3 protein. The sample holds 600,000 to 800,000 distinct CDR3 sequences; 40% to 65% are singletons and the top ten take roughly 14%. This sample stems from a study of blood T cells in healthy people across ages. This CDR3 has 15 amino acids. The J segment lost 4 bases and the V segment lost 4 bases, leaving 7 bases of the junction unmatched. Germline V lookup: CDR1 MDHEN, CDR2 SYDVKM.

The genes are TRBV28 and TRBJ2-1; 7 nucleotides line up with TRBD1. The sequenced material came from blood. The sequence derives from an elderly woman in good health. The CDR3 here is CASSSPGGRYNEQFF. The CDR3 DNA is TGTGCCAGCAGTTCGCCAGGGGGTAGATACAATGAGCAGTTCTTC.